These 8 T cell receptor beta chains originate from one sample sequenced in a study of beta chain features in type 1 diabetes. Expressed TCRB transcripts were sequenced, since all the RNA that had been isolated was reverse transcribed. Using immunoSEQ multiplex PCR, the repertoire was profiled, and TCRdb retains in-frame clones only, with some absent. This sample has tens of thousands of clones, with over 60% found just once. The sequenced sample consisted of Tregs from blood. Receptor source: a woman aged 40 to 55 in good health.

The chain is built from TRBV11-2 and TRBJ2-7; D might be TRBD2 (7 bases). The ends were cut back, 1 base at V and 5 bases at J, with 12 bases in the middle. Per germline, CDR1 SGHAT and CDR2 FQNNGV. The CDR3 is made up of 14 amino acids. CDR3 coding DNA: TGTGCCAGCAGCTTAGTCGCGGGGGCTAACGAGCAGTACTTC. Its translation: CASSLVAGANEQYF.

The rearrangement uses TRBV21-1 and TRBJ2-7; the table gives TRBD2 as D, unverified against the DNA. TRBV21-1 is shown as a pseudogene. This CDR3 is 15 amino acids long. The CDR3 sequence is CASTYRPDLRDEQYF. CDR3 nucleotides: TGTGCCAGCACCTACCGTCCAGACCTGAGGGACGAGCAGTACTTC.

For this clone: At one end the junction does not follow the germline gene, possibly because of a read error. The genes are TRBV5-1 and TRBJ2-2, with D perhaps TRBD2 (5 bases). The length of the CDR3 is 18 residues. Germline CDR1 SGHRS, CDR2 YFSETQ. CDR3 in amino acids: CASSLALKADLLTGELLF. CDR3 sequence (DNA): TGCGCCAGCAGCTTGGCCCTGAAGGCGGACCTCCTCACCGGGGAGCTGCTTTTT.

The genes are TRBV7-9 and TRBJ2-5, with a possible D match to TRBD2 (6 bases). This CDR3 is built from 15 residues. V was clipped by 3 bases and J by 2 bases, with 13 bases between them. The germline gives CDR1 SEHNR, CDR2 FQNEAQ (reference sequence). The CDR3 nucleotides read TGTGCCAGCAGCTTGGGGACTGTACTTCAAGAGACCCAGTACTTC. Amino acids: CASSLGTVLQETQYF.

V and J are TRBV10-3 and TRBJ2-1; D unclear. The CDR3 consists of 14 residues. CDR1 ENHRY and CDR2 SYGVKD come from the germline V gene. Deletions cut 3 bases from V and 6 bases from J, with 12 bases between. The DNA for the CDR3 is TGTGCCATCAGTGATTCGCGTTCCGGCAATGAGCAGTTCTTC. Encoded protein: CAISDSRSGNEQFF.

The gene calls are TRBV4-2 and TRBJ2-1; TRBD2 aligns across 7 bases. This CDR3 has 14 residues. From germline, CDR1 is LGHNA and CDR2 YNFKEQ. V lost 5 bases and J lost 3; bases outside the gene matches: 4. The CDR3 DNA is TGTGCCAGCAGCAGCCGGACTAGCTACAATGAGCAGTTCTTC. This gives the protein CASSSRTSYNEQFF.

The chain employs TRBV19 and TRBJ2-1, with TRBD1 as a possible D gene (6 bases). The ends were cut back, 5 bases at V and 9 bases at J, with 11 bases in the middle. CDR1 is LNHDA and CDR2 is SQIVND in the germline V gene (reference sequence). The CDR3 spans 12 residues. CDR3 loop: CASSPQGPEQFF. The CDR3 region has the DNA TGTGCCAGTAGTCCACAGGGCCCTGAGCAGTTCTTC.

The rearrangement uses TRBV4-2 and TRBJ2-2; D call uncertain. Trimming pared 7 bases from V and 7 bases from J, leaving 10 bases between. Germline V CDR1 and CDR2: LGHNA, YNFKEQ. CDR3 length: 12 residues. The CDR3 nucleotides read TGTGCCAGCACCTATGAGTTCGGGGAGCTGTTTTTT. Translating gives CASTYEFGELFF.